Below, one TCR beta chain is given with its context. This entry is derived from a study of glioma-infiltrating T cells after dendritic cell vaccination. Study-level information: Dendritic cell vaccination trial patients had either newly diagnosed or recurrent glioblastoma.

The immunoSEQ assay amplified TCRB CDR3 from up to roughly 2 ug DNA. The primer mix had 60 V beta and 13 J beta primers. Produced via immunoSEQ multiplex PCR; TCRdb's table is partial and in-frame only. The table shows fewer than 90,000 clones, with roughly four fifths occurring only once. Germline CDR1 and CDR2: SGHTA and FQGTGA. Trimming cost V 0 bases and J 7 bases; bases outside gene matches: 4. This CDR3 spans 16 amino acids. Time point described: after dendritic cell vaccination, including at tumor progression/relapse. Before vaccination, two weeks after the third vaccination, and at progression, PBMC were collected.

This TCR was recovered from a human donor with glioblastoma. The sample was blood, taken after dendritic cell vaccination. J is TRBJ1-6 and V is TRBV7-3; 9 bases align to TRBD1. The CDR3 sequence is CASSLTRTGVNSPLHF. CDR3 DNA sequence: TGTGCCAGCAGCTTAACCCGGACAGGGGTAAATTCACCCCTCCACTTT.